This T cell receptor (beta chain) was identified during a study of shared T cell receptors in the human thymus. The CDR3 runs to 15 residues. V was shortened by 0 bases and J by 6 bases, with 14 bases between the two germline ends. Germline CDR1 and CDR2: LNHNV and YYDKDF (reference sequence). Clones were read by immunoSEQ multiplex PCR, and TCRdb kept only the in-frame ones, dropping some. The sample consists of hundreds of thousands of clones, about 90% of them appearing once. The sample was also reused in another study, on human thymus T cells. That study reports: The authors found apparently biased V and J gene usage in thymic and blood repertoires.

The gene calls are TRBV15 and TRBJ1-2; D is perhaps TRBD1 (6 bases). Sequences were obtained from thymocytes. The TCR was taken from a boy under three years old with a congenital heart defect. CDR3 sequence (DNA): TGTGCCACCAGCAGAGATCGTCAGGGGTCGAATGGCTACACCTTC. Protein product: CATSRDRQGSNGYTF.